This T cell receptor beta chain was captured in a study of blood T cell repertoires in COVID-19. Overall study context: Nucleic acid was either cDNA or gDNA, and it came from T cells, B-cell-depleted T cells, or PBMCs.

As processed by the authors: Reference gene primer amplification gave nucleated cell count estimates. Profiling relied on immunoSEQ multiplex PCR, and the TCRdb table lists in-frame clones only, not all of them. That table supplies the V and J calls and clone size; D and trimming were determined from the DNA. This table has about 470,000 clones, about nine tenths appearing once. The V and J ends lost 6 bases and 2 bases, in that order; junction bases with no gene match: 9. The CDR3 consists of 15 residues. CDR1 is SGHTA, CDR2 FQGNSA, per germline. Individuals drawn from approximately 26 US areas were roughly 18 to 95 years old. Cohort 3 recovered donors had two negative PCRs, clearance, or symptom resolution.

The sample consisted of PBMCs or T cells enriched from blood (not recorded which). The TCR comes from a woman aged 18-35 years who had recovered from COVID-19. The rearrangement uses TRBV7-2 and TRBJ1-2; 7 bases align to TRBD1. The CDR3 sequence is CASSFPPGGNYGYTF. The CDR3 coding sequence is TGTGCCAGCAGTTTCCCGCCAGGGGGAAACTATGGCTACACCTTC.